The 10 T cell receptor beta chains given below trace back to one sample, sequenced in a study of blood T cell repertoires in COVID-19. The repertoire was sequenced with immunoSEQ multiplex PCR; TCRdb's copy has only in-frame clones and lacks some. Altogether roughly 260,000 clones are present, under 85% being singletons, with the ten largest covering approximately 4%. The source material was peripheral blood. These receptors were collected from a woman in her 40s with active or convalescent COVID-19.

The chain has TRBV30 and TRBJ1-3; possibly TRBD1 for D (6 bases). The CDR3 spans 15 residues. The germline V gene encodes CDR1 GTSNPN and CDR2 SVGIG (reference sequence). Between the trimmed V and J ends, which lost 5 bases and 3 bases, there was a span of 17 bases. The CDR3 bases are TGTGCCTGGGGTTGGACCAGGGGCCTTGGAAACACCATATATTTT. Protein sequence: CAWGWTRGLGNTIYF. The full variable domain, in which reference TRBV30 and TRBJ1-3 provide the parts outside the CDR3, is SQTIHQWPATLVQPVGSPLSLECTVEGTSNPNLYWYRQAAGRGLQLLFYSVGIGQISSEVPQNLSASRPQDRQFILSSKKLLLSDSGFYLCAWGWTRGLGNTIYFGEGSWLTVV.

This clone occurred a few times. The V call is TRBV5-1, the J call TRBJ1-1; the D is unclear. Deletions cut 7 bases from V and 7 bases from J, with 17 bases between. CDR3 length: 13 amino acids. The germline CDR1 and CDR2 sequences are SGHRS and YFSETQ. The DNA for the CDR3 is TGCGCCAGCCTTCGAACCCCAGCGAGTGAAGCTTTCTTT. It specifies CASLRTPASEAFF.

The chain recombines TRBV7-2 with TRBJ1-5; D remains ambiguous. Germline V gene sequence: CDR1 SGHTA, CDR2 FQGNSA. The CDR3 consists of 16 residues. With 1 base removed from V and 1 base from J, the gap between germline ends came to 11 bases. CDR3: CASSLVGTRSNQPQHF. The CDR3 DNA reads TGTGCCAGCAGCTTAGTTGGCACTAGGAGCAATCAGCCCCAGCATTTT.

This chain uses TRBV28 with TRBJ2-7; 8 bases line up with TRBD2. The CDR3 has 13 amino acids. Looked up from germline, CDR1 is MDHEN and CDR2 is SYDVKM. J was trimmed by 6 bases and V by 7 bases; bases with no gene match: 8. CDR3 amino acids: CASILSGGGEQYF. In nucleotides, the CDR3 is TGTGCCAGCATTCTTTCCGGGGGGGGCGAGCAGTACTTC.

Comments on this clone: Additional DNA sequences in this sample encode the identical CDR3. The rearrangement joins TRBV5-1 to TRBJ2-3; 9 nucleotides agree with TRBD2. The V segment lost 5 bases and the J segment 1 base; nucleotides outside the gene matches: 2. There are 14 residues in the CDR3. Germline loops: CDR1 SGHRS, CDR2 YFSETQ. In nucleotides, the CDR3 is TGCGCCAGCAGTTTAGCGGGGGGCACAGATACGCAGTATTTT. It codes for CASSLAGGTDTQYF.

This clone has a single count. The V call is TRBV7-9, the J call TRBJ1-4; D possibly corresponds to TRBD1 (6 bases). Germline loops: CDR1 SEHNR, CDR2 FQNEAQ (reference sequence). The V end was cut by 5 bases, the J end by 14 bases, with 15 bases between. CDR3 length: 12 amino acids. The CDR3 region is CASSPRGQGLFF. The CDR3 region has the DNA TGTGCCAGCAGCCCAAGGGGTCAGGGGCTGTTTTTT.

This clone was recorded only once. CDR3 coding DNA: TGTGCCAGCATCGGGGGGGCCGGAGATACGCAGTATTTT. It specifies CASIGGAGDTQYF. The gene calls are TRBV7-9 and TRBJ2-3; 8 nucleotides agree with TRBD2. Germline V gene lookup returns CDR1 SEHNR and CDR2 FQNEAQ (reference sequence). The CDR3 extends over 13 amino acids. V trimming: 7 bases; J trimming: 5 bases; junction bases outside the gene matches: 5.

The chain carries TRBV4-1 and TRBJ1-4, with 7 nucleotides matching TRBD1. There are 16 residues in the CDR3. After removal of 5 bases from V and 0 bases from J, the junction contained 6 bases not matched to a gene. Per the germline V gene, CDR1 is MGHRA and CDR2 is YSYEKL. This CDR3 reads CASSNYRGTTNEKLFF. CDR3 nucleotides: TGCGCCAGCAGCAACTACAGGGGAACAACTAATGAAAAACTGTTTTTT.

The CDR3 nucleotides are TGTGCCAGCAGTTACACAGGGGACCTCTCACCCCTCCACTTT. Translated, it gives CASSYTGDLSPLHF. This chain connects TRBV6-5 to TRBJ1-6; 7 bases are shared with TRBD1. CDR1 and CDR2 from the germline V gene are MNHEY and SVGAGI. The junction had 5 bases not matched to a gene; V was cut back by 2 bases and J by 10 bases. The length of the CDR3 is 14 residues.

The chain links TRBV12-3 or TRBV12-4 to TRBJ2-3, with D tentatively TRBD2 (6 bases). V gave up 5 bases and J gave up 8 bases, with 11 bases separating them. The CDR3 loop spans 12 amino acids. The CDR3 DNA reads TGTGCCAGCAGTACATCTAGCGCTACGCAGTATTTT. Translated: CASSTSSATQYF.